This TCR beta chain is from a study of identical twins' blood T cells. Study-level results: Each donor's most abundant TCRbeta clonotypes shared more CDR3 sequences with her twin than unrelated donors.

Of note for this clonotype: Antigen: not known.

The CDR3 has 15 residues. Trimming stripped 0 bases from V and 1 base from J, with 6 bases between. Germline V lookup: CDR1 MNHEY, CDR2 SVGAGI. Each TCR cDNA library carried sample-specific barcodes on both ends. TCRdb re-called the 5' RACE reads with MiXCR, one entry per CDR3 protein. The sample carries about 370,000 distinct CDR3 sequences, roughly 31% recorded once. Sequencing input: PBMCs. J is TRBJ2-2 and V is TRBV6-5; D gene uncertain. The sequence was obtained from a woman aged 18-49 years in good health. The CDR3: CASSYSRQNTGELFF. The CDR3 coding sequence is TGTGCCAGCAGTTACTCGAGACAGAACACCGGGGAGCTGTTTTTT.